These T cell receptor beta chains were read from a single sample in a study of type 1 regulatory T cells. The antigens these receptors bind are not known. TCRdb redid the calling of the reads with MiXCR, one entry per CDR3 protein. The data hold about 65,000 distinct CDR3 sequences, with nearly 50% observed a single time. The source material was cultured non-Tr1 T cells, either the whole culture or a sorted T cell fraction (not recorded which). Receptors originate from a human donor in good health. Each CDR3 is given with its conserved first and last residue. A D gene is named only where the DNA matches it firmly. Clone size, where shown, is once, few, many, or a class for clones that have expanded.

d_call j_call clone_size v_call cdr3_nt cdr3_aa
NA TRBJ2-5 few TRBV20-1 TGCAGCGATTATGAGGGGGAGACCCAGTACTTC CSDYEGETQYF
TRBD2 TRBJ2-1 few TRBV20-1 TGCAGTGTGAATAAAATGGGACTAGCCAGCTTCAATGAGCAGTTCTTC CSVNKMGLASFNEQFF
NA TRBJ2-1 few TRBV5-1 TGCGCCAGCGGTCCGGGACTTAAATACAATGAGCAGTTCTTC CASGPGLKYNEQFF
TRBD2 TRBJ2-1 NA TRBV6-1 TGTGCCAGTAACCTCCGTAGCGGGGGGAAATACAATGAGCAGTTCTTC CASNLRSGGKYNEQFF
NA TRBJ1-1 NA TRBV4-2 TGTGCCAGCAGCCAAGAAGTTGGGCGCGCGGGGCGGGCTTTCTTT CASSQEVGRAGRAFF
NA TRBJ1-2 NA TRBV7-2 TGTGCCAGCAGCTTAGCCCCACAACAGGGCACTGGCTACATCTTC CASSLAPQQGTGYIF
TRBD1 TRBJ2-3 NA TRBV19 TGTGCCAGTAGTTACACAGGGGGCACAGATACGCAGTATTTT CASSYTGGTDTQYF
NA TRBJ1-1 NA TRBV13 TGTGCCAGCAGCTTAACAGTGAACACTGAAGCTTTCTTT CASSLTVNTEAFF
NA TRBJ2-5 NA TRBV15 TGTGCCACCACCGGAGGGGGGTTCCAAGAGACCCAGTACTTC CATTGGGFQETQYF
TRBD1 TRBJ1-5 NA TRBV19 TGTGCCAGTAGTGGGGACAGCGCATATCAGCCCCAGCATTTT CASSGDSAYQPQHF
NA TRBJ2-3 NA TRBV5-1 TGCGCCAGCAGCCTAACCCCCGGAGGCGGTACGCAGTATTTT CASSLTPGGGTQYF
NA TRBJ1-6 NA TRBV5-1 TGCGCCAGCAGCGCTGGGACAATCAAAGGGATGACCTATAATTCACCCCTCCACTTT CASSAGTIKGMTYNSPLHF
NA TRBJ1-1 NA TRBV5-1 TGCGCCAGCAGCTCGGGACGAGAGGGCACTGAAGCTTTCTTT CASSSGREGTEAFF
TRBD1 TRBJ2-1 NA TRBV7-9 TGTGCCAGCAGCTACCGGGACAGGGGGGGGAATGAGCAGTTCTTC CASSYRDRGGNEQFF
NA TRBJ2-2 few TRBV2 TGTGCCAGCGCTTTAGTGGGGGAGCTGTTTTTT CASALVGELFF
NA TRBJ2-5 once TRBV15 TGTGCAACAAGACGGGACACCGCTGGGACCCAGTACTTC CATRRDTAGTQYF
NA TRBJ1-2 NA TRBV20-1 TGCAGTGGAACAGGGACGGCAAACTATGGCTACACCTTC CSGTGTANYGYTF
TRBD1 TRBJ1-1 few TRBV5-4 TGTGCCAGCAGCCCGGGACAGACCATGAACACTGAAGCTTTCTTT CASSPGQTMNTEAFF
NA TRBJ2-1 NA TRBV6-1 TGTGCCAGCAGTGATATGGGGGGAAGAACCGCTTACAATGAGCAGTTCTTC CASSDMGGRTAYNEQFF
TRBD2 TRBJ2-1 few TRBV5-1 TGCGCCAGCAGCTTGAGGGTAGCGGGGGGTAATGAGCAGTTCTTC CASSLRVAGGNEQFF
NA TRBJ2-5 few TRBV12-5 TGTGCTAGTGGAGACCAAAATACGGAGACCCAGTACTTC CASGDQNTETQYF
TRBD1 TRBJ2-4 NA TRBV11-2 TGTGCCAGCAGCTACTGGGACAGGGGCGAAAACATTCAGTACTTC CASSYWDRGENIQYF
TRBD1 TRBJ1-2 NA TRBV30 TGTGCCGGAAACCAGGGGGCCGTGAACTATGGCTACACCTTC CAGNQGAVNYGYTF
TRBD1 TRBJ1-2 once TRBV6-5 TGTGCCAGCAAAGGACAGGGGGCAGCAGGCTACACCTTC CASKGQGAAGYTF
NA TRBJ2-6 many TRBV20-1 TGCAGTGCCGCGATTGGTCAGACAGGGGCCAACGTCCTGACTTTC CSAAIGQTGANVLTF
NA TRBJ2-1 NA TRBV6-2/TRBV6-3 TGTGCCAGCAGCCCCGGACGGCCTTACAATGAGCAGTTCTTC CASSPGRPYNEQFF
TRBD1 TRBJ1-1 NA TRBV6-1 TGTGCCAGCAGTGAACACACAGGGGGGGGCACTGAAGCTTTCTTT CASSEHTGGGTEAFF
TRBD1 TRBJ2-7 NA TRBV7-9 TGTGCCAGCAGCCAACAGGGGGCCTACGAGCAGTACTTC CASSQQGAYEQYF
NA TRBJ1-1 NA TRBV5-1 TGCGCCAGCAGCTCGGACACAACCTACACTGAAGCTTTCTTT CASSSDTTYTEAFF
NA TRBJ1-4 NA TRBV7-2 TGTGCCAGCAGCTTAGCGCCGAATGAAAAACTGTTTTTT CASSLAPNEKLFF
TRBD2 TRBJ2-7 NA TRBV7-2 TGTGCCAGCAGCTTTAGCGGGGGGTTCACCTACGAGCAGTACTTC CASSFSGGFTYEQYF
TRBD1 TRBJ2-3 NA TRBV5-4 TGTGCCAGCAGCTTGTCCCCCCTGGCAGGGGGCGCGGGAGATACGCAGTATTTT CASSLSPLAGGAGDTQYF
NA TRBJ1-2 medium-sized TRBV6-5 TGTGCCAGCAGTTACGACGGCAGGGTGGACTATGGCTACACCTTC CASSYDGRVDYGYTF